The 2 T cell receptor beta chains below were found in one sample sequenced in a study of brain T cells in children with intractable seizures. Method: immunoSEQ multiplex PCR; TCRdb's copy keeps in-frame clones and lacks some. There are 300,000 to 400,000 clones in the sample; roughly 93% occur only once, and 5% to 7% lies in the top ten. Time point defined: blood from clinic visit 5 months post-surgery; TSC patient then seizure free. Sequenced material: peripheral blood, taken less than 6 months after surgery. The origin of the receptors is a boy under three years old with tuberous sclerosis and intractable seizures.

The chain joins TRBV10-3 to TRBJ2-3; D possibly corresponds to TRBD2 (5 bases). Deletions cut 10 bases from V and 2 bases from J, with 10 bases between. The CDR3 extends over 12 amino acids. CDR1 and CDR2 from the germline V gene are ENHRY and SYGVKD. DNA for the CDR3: TGTGCCACCCTCGGGGACACAGATACGCAGTATTTT. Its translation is CATLGDTDTQYF.

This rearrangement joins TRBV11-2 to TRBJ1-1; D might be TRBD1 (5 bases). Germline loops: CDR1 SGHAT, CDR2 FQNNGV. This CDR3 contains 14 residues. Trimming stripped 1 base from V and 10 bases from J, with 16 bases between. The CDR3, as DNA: TGTGCCAGCAGCTTAGTTGGGTCAGGGTGGGGAGCTTTCTTT. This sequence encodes CASSLVGSGWGAFF.